Presented here are 18 T cell receptor beta chains from one specimen sequenced in a study of long-term antiretroviral therapy in people with HIV. The assay used was immunoSEQ (version v3.0), run at survey level. Produced via immunoSEQ multiplex PCR; TCRdb's table is partial and in-frame only. The sample carries 25,000 to 35,000 clones, roughly 96% recorded once. Specimen: unsorted PBMCs, collected 5.3 years after starting antiretroviral therapy. The receptors shown here come from a man aged 25 to 45 with HIV.

The V call is TRBV7-2, the J call TRBJ1-1; perhaps TRBD1 as D (6 bases). Germline values: CDR1 SGHTA, CDR2 FQGNSA. The CDR3 runs 17 residues. V was trimmed by 6 bases and J by 3 bases, leaving 23 bases between them. The DNA for the CDR3 is TGTGCCAGCAGTCCGAGGTTCAGGGGTCGGGTGCACACTGAAGCTTTCTTT. Translation: CASSPRFRGRVHTEAFF.

V usage is TRBV7-2 and J usage is TRBJ2-7, with D tentatively TRBD1 (6 bases). The CDR3 is 14 amino acids. In germline, CDR1 is SGHTA, CDR2 FQGNSA. The V and J ends lost 2 bases and 3 bases respectively, with 11 bases between them. CDR3 coding DNA: TGTGCCAGCAGCTTACAACAGGGTGGCTACGAGCAGTACTTC. Translating it yields CASSLQQGGYEQYF. Complete variable domain (other parts from reference TRBV7-2 and TRBJ2-7): GAGVSQSPSNKVTEKGKDVELRCDPISGHTALYWYRQSLGQGLEFLIYFQGNSAPDKSGLPSDRFSAERTGGSVSTLTIQRTQQEDSAVYLCASSLQQGGYEQYFGPGTRLTVT.

This clone was recorded only once. Written as DNA, the CDR3 is TGTGCCAGCAGCTTAGACTGGACAGGTACCTACGAGCAGTACTTC. It yields the protein CASSLDWTGTYEQYF. The gene calls are TRBV5-4 and TRBJ2-7; 7 nucleotides agree with TRBD1. V lost 2 bases to trimming and J lost 2 bases; unmatched junction nucleotides: 7. Germline assignment: CDR1 SGHNT and CDR2 YYREEE (reference sequence). The CDR3 has 15 amino acids.

In its sample, this clone was seen once. V usage is TRBV9 and J usage is TRBJ2-3, with D unclear. Germline values: CDR1 SGDLS, CDR2 YYNGEE. This CDR3 region has 14 residues. Trimming removed 0 bases from V and 5 bases from J, with 10 bases in between. In nucleotides, the CDR3 is TGTGCCAGCAGCGTAGGTCTACATGAAGATACGCAGTATTTT. Protein sequence: CASSVGLHEDTQYF.

The genes are TRBV4-3 and TRBJ1-2, with 10 bases identical to TRBD1. Germline V gene lookup returns CDR1 LGHNA and CDR2 YSLEER. With 1 base clipped from V and 3 bases from J, the junction kept 2 bases outside the gene matches. There are 15 residues in the CDR3. The CDR3 protein is CASSQGDRGYYGYTF. The CDR3 bases are TGCGCCAGCAGCCAAGGGGACAGGGGCTACTATGGCTACACCTTC.

J is TRBJ2-5 and V is TRBV4-2; TRBD2 agrees at 7 bases. The V gene's germline CDR1 is LGHNA and CDR2 YNFKEQ. V shed 6 bases and J 3 bases; nucleotides not matched to a gene: 7. CDR3 size: 14 residues. Here the CDR3 DNA reads TGTGCCAGCAGGGGAGGGGCTAGCGAAGAGACCCAGTACTTC. This translates into CASRGGASEETQYF.

The chain is built from TRBV19 and TRBJ2-3, with a tentative D call TRBD2 (6 bases). V was trimmed by 2 bases and J by 0 bases, leaving 9 bases between them. The CDR3 spans 15 residues. Germline-derived CDR1 and CDR2 are LNHDA and SQIVND (reference sequence). The CDR3 nucleotides read TGTGCCAGTAGTATACAGCGGGCTAGCACAGATACGCAGTATTTT. Translating it yields CASSIQRASTDTQYF. Looking up the rest from reference TRBV19 and TRBJ2-3 gives the full variable domain: DGGITQSPKYLFRKEGQNVTLSCEQNLNHDAMYWYRQDPGQGLRLIYYSQIVNDFQKGDIAEGYSVSREKKESFPLTVTSAQKNPTAFYLCASSIQRASTDTQYFGPGTRLTVL.

V gene TRBV7-8 combines with J gene TRBJ1-1, with TRBD1 identical over 8 bases. The V gene end was trimmed by 7 bases and the J gene end by 1 base; junction bases not matched to a gene: 8. The CDR3 runs 15 residues. From germline, CDR1 is SGHVS and CDR2 FQNEAQ. The CDR3 coding sequence is TGTGCCAGCACGTGGACAGGGTCCAGGAACACTGAAGCTTTCTTT. It is translated as CASTWTGSRNTEAFF.

The genes are TRBV27 and TRBJ2-2; maybe TRBD1 (6 bases). Germline V gene data show CDR1 as MNHEY and CDR2 as SMNVEV (reference sequence). The CDR3 length is 15 residues. The germline V and J ends were trimmed by 5 bases and 6 bases, with 16 bases remaining between them. As DNA, the CDR3 is TGTGCCAGCAGTCCGGACAGCCCCAGACCCGGGGAGCTGTTTTTT. Translated: CASSPDSPRPGELFF.

The table lists this clone with a count of one. CDR3: CASSRVANTEAFF. The CDR3 DNA reads TGTGCCAGCTCGAGAGTAGCGAACACTGAAGCTTTCTTT. The chain has TRBV6-4 and TRBJ1-1; no clear D. The CDR3 has 13 residues. V lost 8 bases to trimming and J lost 1 base, with 11 bases between them. Germline V gene sequence: CDR1 MRHNA, CDR2 SNTAGT.

The chain carries TRBV5-1 and TRBJ1-1, with a weak D call TRBD1 (5 bases). V lost 5 bases and J 5 bases, leaving 16 bases between the germline ends. Looked up from germline, CDR1 is SGHRS and CDR2 is YFSETQ. The CDR3 loop spans 14 amino acids. In DNA, the CDR3 is TGCGCCAGCAGGTCCGGGGGGTTTGAGACTGAAGCTTTCTTT. This encodes CASRSGGFETEAFF.

This chain links TRBV27 with TRBJ1-2, with D perhaps TRBD1 (6 bases). V was clipped by 8 bases and J by 2 bases, with 12 bases between them. The CDR3 contains 13 residues. Looked up from germline, CDR1 is MNHEY and CDR2 is SMNVEV (reference sequence). CDR3 region: CASYGQGNYGYTF. DNA of the CDR3: TGTGCCAGCTACGGGCAGGGGAACTATGGCTACACCTTC.

This rearrangement joins TRBV9 to TRBJ1-2; no firm D call. Trimming pared 0 bases from V and 0 bases from J, leaving 6 bases between. Germline assignment: CDR1 SGDLS and CDR2 YYNGEE. The CDR3 runs 14 residues. The CDR3 nucleotides read TGTGCCAGCAGCGTAGCCGGGGCTAACTATGGCTACACCTTC. Amino acid sequence: CASSVAGANYGYTF.

This clone was seen just once. The chain employs TRBV13 and TRBJ2-1; D may be TRBD2 (6 bases). Looked up from germline, CDR1 is PRHDT and CDR2 is FYEKMQ (reference sequence). V was cut by 5 bases and J by 0 bases, with 11 bases left in between. The length of the CDR3 is 15 residues. This CDR3 reads CASSPAGSSYNEQFF. The CDR3 nucleotides are TGTGCCAGCAGCCCCGCGGGGAGCTCCTACAATGAGCAGTTCTTC.

The CDR3 here is CASSEGGGGLYEQYF. Written as DNA, the CDR3 is TGTGCCAGCAGTGAAGGTGGGGGGGGTCTCTACGAGCAGTACTTC. The chain links TRBV6-1 to TRBJ2-7; TRBD2 aligns across 7 bases. J was trimmed by 3 bases and V by 1 base; bases with no gene match: 6. CDR3 length: 15 residues. The germline V gene has CDR1 MNHNS and CDR2 SASEGT.

The chain carries TRBV11-2 and TRBJ2-5; D is perhaps TRBD1 or TRBD2 (5 bases each). Germline CDR1 and CDR2: SGHAT and FQNNGV. V was shortened by 6 bases and J by 4 bases, with 15 bases between the two germline ends. The CDR3 length is 14 residues. Here the CDR3 DNA reads TGTGCCAGCAGGGGGTGGGACGCTAGAGAGACCCAGTACTTC. It specifies CASRGWDARETQYF.

The gene calls are TRBV10-3 and TRBJ1-1; 8 bases match TRBD1. The trim removed 4 bases at V and 6 bases at J, leaving 1 base unmatched. The CDR3 spans 12 residues. Germline values: CDR1 ENHRY, CDR2 SYGVKD. CDR3 coding DNA: TGTGCCATCAGTGCGACAGGGGCTGAAGCTTTCTTT. Protein sequence: CAISATGAEAFF.

The J gene is TRBJ1-2, the V gene TRBV19, with TRBD1 identical over 8 bases. J lost 7 bases, V lost 3 bases, and 10 bases had no gene match. Germline loops: CDR1 LNHDA, CDR2 SQIVND (reference sequence). The CDR3 has 15 residues. Written as DNA, the CDR3 is TGTGCCAGTAGTATGTCACTGACAGGGGTCCCTGGCTACACCTTC. As protein: CASSMSLTGVPGYTF.